The 22 T cell receptor beta chains given below trace back to one sample, sequenced in a study of T cell responses to AZD1222 COVID-19 vaccine. TCRdb's copy holds only in-frame clones and misses some; the assay was immunoSEQ multiplex PCR. The table records about 60,000 clones, 84% of them present only once. Sequences were derived from peripheral blood, sampled on day 0 of AZD1222 vaccination. All receptors derive from an adult in good health.

The genes are TRBV7-2 and TRBJ2-3, with D maybe TRBD2 (6 bases). This CDR3 region has 14 residues. The germline V gene encodes CDR1 SGHTA and CDR2 FQGNSA. The ends were cut back, 7 bases at V and 5 bases at J, with 16 bases in the middle. This chain's CDR3 is CASTPRLGGDTQYF. CDR3 bases: TGTGCCAGCACCCCCCGGCTCGGGGGAGATACGCAGTATTTT.

The V gene is TRBV6-5, the J gene TRBJ2-7; TRBD1 is a possible D gene (6 bases). Trimming shortened V by 6 bases and J by 6 bases, and 9 bases separated the two germline ends. The CDR3 totals 11 residues. In germline, CDR1 is MNHEY, CDR2 SVGAGI. Written as DNA, the CDR3 is TGTGCCAGCAGCCAGGGGAGCGAGCAGTACTTC. This codes for CASSQGSEQYF.

The gene calls are TRBV2 and TRBJ2-7; 7 bases agree with TRBD1. CDR1 SNHLY and CDR2 FYNNEI come from the germline V gene. This CDR3 region has 13 residues. After removal of 8 bases from V and 4 bases from J, the junction contained 8 bases not matched to a gene. CDR3 sequence (DNA): TGTGCCAGCTACGGGACAGAAGTATACGAGCAGTACTTC. This codes for CASYGTEVYEQYF.

The chain links TRBV7-2 to TRBJ1-5; no clear D. The CDR3 has 15 amino acids. Germline CDR1 and CDR2: SGHTA and FQGNSA. V lost 0 bases, J lost 0 bases, and 6 bases lay in between. In DNA form, the CDR3 reads TGTGCCAGCAGCTTAGCGGCTAATAGCAATCAGCCCCAGCATTTT. Translating gives CASSLAANSNQPQHF.

The chain couples TRBV11-1 to TRBJ2-3; D gene ambiguous. Trimming took off 1 base at V and 2 bases at J, with 4 bases between the two ends. This CDR3 comprises 13 residues. Germline CDR1 SGHAT, CDR2 FQDESV (reference sequence). This chain's CDR3 is CASSLGPTDTQYF. The CDR3 nucleotides read TGTGCCAGCAGCTTAGGACCCACAGATACGCAGTATTTT.

J is TRBJ2-7 and V is TRBV6-5; no clear D. The CDR3 runs to 14 residues. CDR1 and CDR2 (germline): MNHEY, SVGAGI. V was cut by 0 bases and J by 0 bases, with 6 bases left in between. The CDR3 DNA is TGTGCCAGCAGTTACTCTTCGAGCTCCTACGAGCAGTACTTC. This encodes CASSYSSSSYEQYF.

The chain carries TRBV20-1 and TRBJ1-6; maybe TRBD1 (6 bases). The germline V and J ends were trimmed by 3 bases and 1 base, with 10 bases remaining between them. The CDR3 has 15 amino acids. CDR1 is DFQATT and CDR2 is SNEGSKA in the germline V gene (reference sequence). CDR3 DNA sequence: TGCAGTGCTAGTCAGGGGAATTCCTATAATTCACCCCTCCACTTT. Its protein is CSASQGNSYNSPLHF.

The rearrangement links TRBV3-1 (or the pseudogene TRBV3-2) to TRBJ2-2; D remains ambiguous. The germline gives CDR1 LGHDT, CDR2 YNNKEL (reference sequence). The CDR3 consists of 11 residues. V was pared by 8 bases and J by 4 bases, with 5 bases between. CDR3 in amino acids: CASQVTGELFF. CDR3 nucleotide sequence: TGTGCCAGCCAGGTCACCGGGGAGCTGTTTTTT.

This chain links TRBV9 with TRBJ1-5, with no clear D. The CDR3 is made up of 15 amino acids. V was cut by 3 bases and J by 4 bases, with 14 bases left in between. CDR1 SGDLS and CDR2 YYNGEE come from the germline V gene. The CDR3 loop reads CASSAGLHGNQPQHF. CDR3 DNA: TGTGCCAGCAGCGCTGGTCTCCATGGAAATCAGCCCCAGCATTTT. The whole variable domain, remainder taken from reference TRBV9 and TRBJ1-5, is DSGVTQTPKHLITATGQRVTLRCSPRSGDLSVYWYQQSLDQGLQFLIQYYNGEERAKGNILERFSAQQFPDLHSELNLSSLELGDSALYFCASSAGLHGNQPQHFGDGTRLSIL.

The chain couples TRBV5-8 to TRBJ1-2, with D unclear. Germline CDR1 reads SGHTS; CDR2 reads YDEGEE. The CDR3 loop spans 13 amino acids. Trimming took off 0 bases at V and 3 bases at J, with 6 bases between the two ends. CDR3 protein: CASSLVGYYGYTF. For the CDR3, the DNA is TGTGCCAGCAGCTTGGTTGGTTACTATGGCTACACCTTC.

The chain recombines TRBV3-1 (or the pseudogene TRBV3-2) with TRBJ2-1, with TRBD2 matching 10 bases. In germline, CDR1 is LGHDT, CDR2 YNNKEL (reference sequence). V shed 0 bases and J 6 bases; nucleotides not matched to a gene: 5. The CDR3 runs to 16 residues. The CDR3: CASSQDIAGGGNEQFF. CDR3 nucleotide sequence: TGTGCCAGCAGCCAAGATATAGCGGGGGGAGGCAATGAGCAGTTCTTC.

The chain joins TRBV5-1 to TRBJ1-1; D is perhaps TRBD1 (5 bases). CDR3 size: 13 residues. Per germline, CDR1 SGHRS and CDR2 YFSETQ. Trimming left V 5 bases short and J 0 bases short, with 8 bases between. The chain's CDR3 is CASRDRLNTEAFF. DNA for the CDR3: TGCGCCAGCAGAGACAGATTGAACACTGAAGCTTTCTTT.

The gene calls are TRBV5-1 and TRBJ2-5; 13 positions agree with TRBD2. V dropped 0 bases and J dropped 5; count of bases not matched to a gene: 4. Germline-derived CDR1 and CDR2 are SGHRS and YFSETQ. CDR3 length: 16 residues. Here the CDR3 DNA reads TGCGCCAGCAGCTTGGGTAGGACTAGCGGGGGTGAGACCCAGTACTTC. Protein product: CASSLGRTSGGETQYF.

This sequence joins TRBV3-1 (or the pseudogene TRBV3-2) and TRBJ2-1; TRBD2 matches 10 bases. Germline V gene lookup returns CDR1 LGHDT and CDR2 YNNKEL (reference sequence). CDR3 size: 13 residues. With 11 bases clipped from V and 7 bases from J, the junction kept 8 bases outside the gene matches. CDR3 region: CASSGGVDNEQFF. The CDR3 DNA sequence: TGTGCCTCGAGCGGGGGGGTGGATAATGAGCAGTTCTTC.

The chain joins TRBV19 to TRBJ1-1; perhaps TRBD1 as D (6 bases). Trimming stripped 1 base from V and 8 bases from J, with 8 bases between. Germline lookup yields CDR1 LNHDA and CDR2 SQIVND (reference sequence). The length of the CDR3 is 12 residues. CDR3 sequence: CASSIGTAEAFF. The CDR3 DNA reads TGTGCCAGTAGTATAGGGACAGCCGAAGCTTTCTTT.

The V call is TRBV28, the J call TRBJ1-3; 8 bases line up with TRBD1. The CDR3 is made up of 14 amino acids. V shed 6 bases, J shed 4 bases, and the junction held 5 bases outside the gene matches. Germline lookup yields CDR1 MDHEN and CDR2 SYDVKM. CDR3 in DNA: TGTGCCAGCAGCCGGACAGGGTACGGAAACACCATATATTTT. This gives the protein CASSRTGYGNTIYF. The full variable domain, completed using reference TRBV28 and TRBJ1-3, is DVKVTQSSRYLVKRTGEKVFLECVQDMDHENMFWYRQDPGLGLRLIYFSYDVKMKEKGDIPEGYSVSREKKERFSLILESASTNQTSMYLCASSRTGYGNTIYFGEGSWLTVV.

This clone has a handful of counts. A junction end diverges from the germline sequence, so it may reflect a read error. The chain recombines TRBV28 with TRBJ1-2; maybe TRBD1 (6 bases). Per the germline V gene, CDR1 is MDHEN and CDR2 is SYDVKM. This CDR3 has 11 residues. The CDR3 nucleotides are TGTGCCAGCAGTACCTTTAGGGGGGGTTACTTC. It translates to CASSTFRGGYF.

This rearrangement joins TRBV5-6 to TRBJ1-1, with 9 bases identical to TRBD1. Trimming at V came to 1 base and at J to 6 bases, leaving 10 bases not matched to a gene. The CDR3 contains 16 residues. From germline, CDR1 is SGHDT and CDR2 YYEEEE. CDR3 in DNA: TGTGCCAGCAGCTTGTTTCTAACAGGGGGCGACGCTGAAGCTTTCTTT. The encoded protein is CASSLFLTGGDAEAFF.

The V call is TRBV28, the J call TRBJ1-2, with 8 bases aligning to TRBD1. Germline V CDR1 and CDR2: MDHEN, SYDVKM. V was clipped by 2 bases and J by 3 bases; unmatched bases: 2. The length of the CDR3 is 14 residues. This CDR3 reads CASSLQGADYGYTF. In DNA, the CDR3 is TGTGCCAGCAGTTTACAGGGGGCCGACTATGGCTACACCTTC.

The V and J genes are TRBV7-2 and TRBJ1-1; the D gene is possibly TRBD1 (5 bases). The CDR3 has 15 amino acids. Looked up from germline, CDR1 is SGHTA and CDR2 is FQGNSA. V lost 1 base and J 0 bases, leaving 9 bases between the germline ends. The DNA of the CDR3 is TGTGCCAGCAGCTTAGTTTGGGGCATGAACACTGAAGCTTTCTTT. This codes for CASSLVWGMNTEAFF.

J is TRBJ2-4 and V is TRBV27; D might be TRBD1 or TRBD2, each matching 5 bases. Germline V lookup: CDR1 MNHEY, CDR2 SMNVEV (reference sequence). The CDR3 is made up of 17 amino acids. V was cut by 4 bases and J by 3 bases, with 19 bases left in between. CDR3 sequence (DNA): TGTGCCAGCAGTTCCCCCCCCCGGGACCGAGGCAAAAACATTCAGTACTTC. Its protein product is CASSSPPRDRGKNIQYF.

The chain is built from TRBV9 and TRBJ2-7, with a tentative D call TRBD1 (6 bases). The length of the CDR3 is 13 residues. Germline V gene sequence: CDR1 SGDLS, CDR2 YYNGEE. V lost 5 bases and J 2 bases, leaving 11 bases between the germline ends. The CDR3 sequence: CASSQTGTYEQYF. The DNA for the CDR3 is TGTGCCAGCAGTCAAACAGGGACCTACGAGCAGTACTTC.